This TCR beta chain stems from a study of immune cell composition in non-small cell lung cancer. Clones were read by immunoSEQ multiplex PCR, and TCRdb kept only the in-frame ones, dropping some. The repertoire includes under 3,500 clones, around 75% of them detected once, and roughly 12% sits in the top ten. DNA was extracted from unsorted cell suspensions stored frozen. A note on this clone: Its antigen is as yet unknown.

General study findings and limits: About 80% of squamous and about 31% of adenocarcinoma cases had tumour-associated clones >0.5%. Smoking pack-years did not significantly correlate with tumour TCR-beta clonality. Dominant in vivo tumour-associated clones were not shown to share tumour-reactive sequences.

The sample was lung tumor tissue. This TCR came from a human donor with non-small cell lung cancer.

DNA for the CDR3: TGTGCCAGCAGTGGGGATGCGGGGGCTTACAATGAGCAGTTCTTC. It translates to CASSGDAGAYNEQFF. V and J are TRBV6-1 and TRBJ2-1; a weak D match, TRBD2 (7 bases). V lost 4 bases and J 4 bases, leaving 14 bases between the germline ends. This CDR3 spans 15 amino acids. Looked up from germline, CDR1 is MNHNS and CDR2 is SASEGT.